This record looks at one T cell receptor beta chain sequence and its context. This clone was seen a few times. The antigen it recognizes is unknown. Base qualities are missing; no much larger clone stands one base away. After less than eleven days of culture, CD4+ T cells were isolated with the EasySep CD4+ T cell isolation kit. PCR-confirmed SARS-CoV-2 infection had occurred in convalescent patients between March and December 2020, before the Alpha, Beta and Delta variants emerged in the United States. Participants received two doses of either the BNT162b2 or the mRNA-1273 mRNA SARS-CoV-2 vaccine. Half of the culture medium was replaced with fresh IL-2-containing medium on days 3 and 7. Unless noted otherwise, every peptide stimulation condition was grown in triplicate wells. PBMC were separated from whole blood using Ficoll-Paque Plus gradient centrifugation and were then either cryopreserved at -140C or used fresh. The QIAamp micro DNA kit was used to extract genomic DNA from the cultured CD4+ T cells.

These data originate in a study of vaccination effects on CD4 cells after COVID-19 (dated by TCRdb to between 2021 and 2024). Regarding the study in general: In the ViraFEST assay, PBMC were stimulated with viral peptide pools, and TCR sequencing was then used to find antigen-specific CD4+ T cell clonotypes based on their expansion. About 2.1 million PBMC per well were cultured in IMDM with about 5% human AB serum, 8.5 to 10 IU/ml IL-2 and gentamicin, plus 10 ug/ml peptides. Samples were taken from three convalescent patients early (day +14) and late (day +241, +227, +161 respectively) after vaccination. Cultures from other donors in the study were sequenced with the Oncomine TCR Beta short-read assay on an Illumina iSeq 100. Post-vaccine samples across the study were collected a median of 72 days after the second dose, with a range of 14 to 241. The study compared SARS-CoV-2 spike-specific CD4+ TCR repertoires before and after mRNA vaccination in COVID-19 convalescent patients and infection-naive vaccine recipients. Altogether, 10 COVID-19 convalescent patients and a few SARS-CoV-2-naive healthy vaccine recipients made up the full study.

The library was generated by the immunoSEQ multiplex PCR assay. DNA from the cultured, isolated CD4+ T cells was subjected to TCR beta CDR3 sequencing. Turning to the authors' computational methods: Non-productive TCR sequences were discarded, and reads were trimmed to the CDR3 region, with only CDR3s of 7 or more amino acids retained. The MANAFEST web app was used to identify antigen-specific clonotypes by comparing expansion in peptide wells with expansion in reference cultures. To be called positive, a clone needed expansion at FDR<0.05 compared with the reference and with all other wells, an odds ratio greater than 5, and a frequency greater than 0.1% in two replicate wells. A clonotype was called cross-reactive if it was significantly expanded both in SARS-CoV-2 spike wells and in at least one common cold coronavirus spike condition. CDR3 similarity was assessed by Levenshtein distance using the stringdist R package, and unrooted trees were constructed with ape in R 3.6.1. Here the immuneACCESS table is served through TCRdb, limited to in-frame sequences with V and J called. Missing clones are a known gap in these copies; in checked studies unresolved V genes cover under half, and the rest lacks a known reason. That table gives V, J and clone size, and the DNA gave D and trimming. Across this sample there are tens of thousands of clones, with about 68% seen only once. The ten biggest clones cover under 8% of the sample.

At the junction V is shortened by 5 bases and J by 5 bases; bases outside the gene matches: 5. CDR1 SGHTA and CDR2 FQGTGA are derived from the germline V gene. The CDR3 holds 15 amino acids from the cysteine to the phenylalanine. Only the CDR3 region is kept as DNA, spanning 45 bases read in frame from base 1. The paper's findings and limits, for the study overall: Limitations of the study were the small number of convalescent patients and the absence of early post-infection timepoints. Marked clonal contraction was observed in both infection-induced and vaccine-induced clones at late post-vaccination timepoints, consistent with waning T cell responses. In convalescent patients, the post-vaccine spike-reactive repertoire consisted mainly of new vaccine-induced clones, largely distinct from infection-induced clones.

The source of this sequence is a human donor who had a prior SARS-CoV-2 infection. The chain was built from TRBV7-3 and TRBJ2-1, with 11 bases aligning to TRBD2. This material consisted of CD4+ T cells from PBMCs cultured without peptide, taken after COVID-19 vaccination. CDR3 sequence: CASSHSGLADNEQFF. The nucleotides are TGTGCCAGCAGCCACTCGGGACTAGCGGACAATGAGCAGTTCTTC.